Shown below are 9 T cell receptor beta chains from a single sample sequenced in a study of Graves' ophthalmopathy and Graves' hyperthyroidism. Amplification from RNA transcripts yielded the TCR beta CDR3 regions. In the first round, RT-PCR was carried out with HTBI primers, and a multiplex PCR formed the second round. MiXCR was run by TCRdb on the multiplex PCR reads, yielding one entry per CDR3 protein. The sample yields 40,000 to 45,000 distinct CDR3 sequences, over 40% seen once. Sequencing input: peripheral blood. The receptors here all came from an adult man with Graves' ophthalmopathy.

This chain connects TRBV12-3 or TRBV12-4 to TRBJ2-1, with 8 nucleotides matching TRBD2. CDR3 length: 14 amino acids. The V gene end was trimmed by 4 bases and the J gene end by 14 bases; junction bases not matched to a gene: 13. CDR3 amino acids: CASSSAAGGMKEFF. The CDR3 DNA sequence: TGTGCCAGCAGTTCTGCTGCGGGGGGCATGAAGGAGTTCTTC.

In this sample, this clonotype turned up many times. The gene calls are TRBV20-1 and TRBJ2-3; TRBD2 aligns across 12 bases. Unmatched junction bases numbered 10, after V lost 6 bases and J lost 0 bases. This CDR3 has 17 residues. In germline, CDR1 is DFQATT, CDR2 SNEGSKA (reference sequence). The chain's CDR3 is CSAQTLAGGPSTDTQYF. DNA of the CDR3: TGCAGTGCCCAAACTCTAGCGGGAGGGCCCAGCACAGATACGCAGTATTTT.

In its sample, this clonotype ranks as medium-sized. This chain joins TRBV25-1 and TRBJ1-2, with a tentative D call TRBD1 (5 bases). CDR3 length: 16 amino acids. Trimming pared 1 base from V and 4 bases from J, leaving 16 bases between. The germline CDR1 and CDR2 sequences are MGHDK and SYGVNS. CDR3 bases: TGTGCCAGCAGTGAATTCGGGGCAGGGAGGGGCTATGGCTACACCTTC. Translated, it gives CASSEFGAGRGYGYTF.

This clonotype has at least ten counts. The rearrangement links TRBV7-9 to TRBJ1-3, with D possibly matching TRBD1 (6 bases). The CDR3 runs 14 residues. V was pared by 5 bases and J by 2 bases, with 10 bases between. Germline lookup yields CDR1 SEHNR and CDR2 FQNEAQ (reference sequence). The CDR3 loop reads CASSRTDTGNTIYF. The CDR3 nucleotides are TGTGCCAGCAGCCGGACAGACACTGGAAACACCATATATTTT.

Concerning this clonotype itself: This may be a read error, as it is one base from a much larger clone. The V gene is TRBV6-2 or TRBV6-3, the J gene TRBJ2-2; D is unclear. Germline V gene data show CDR1 as MNHEY and CDR2 as SVGEGT. The V end lost 0 bases, the J end lost 7 bases, and 9 bases lay between the germline ends. CDR3 length: 14 residues. The CDR3 sequence: CASSYSSSNGELFF. CDR3 nucleotides: TGTGCCAGCAGTTACTCGAGCTCTAACGGGGAGCTGTTTTTT.

Comment on this clonotype: This is likely a read error, given that the CDR3 carries no conserved phenylalanine or tryptophan at its end. No DNA is shown, since the ends of the CDR3 on it are uncertain; the CDR3 is the one TCRdb lists. J is TRBJ1-1 and V is TRBV7-9. CDR1 and CDR2 (germline): SEHNR, FQNEAQ (reference sequence). The CDR3 spans 9 residues, counting both ends. The chain's CDR3 is CASTSRSNS.

V and J are TRBV19 and TRBJ2-1, with 12 bases aligning to TRBD1. The V and J ends lost 4 bases and 8 bases, in that order; junction bases with no gene match: 3. Germline CDR1 is LNHDA and CDR2 is SQIVND (reference sequence). The CDR3 covers 14 residues. The CDR3 protein is CASSTGQGADEQFF. As DNA, the CDR3 is TGTGCCAGTAGTACGGGACAGGGGGCGGATGAGCAGTTCTTC.

V and J are TRBV20-1 and TRBJ2-7, with D unresolved. Germline V gene data show CDR1 as DFQATT and CDR2 as SNEGSKA (reference sequence). V was cut by 1 base and J by 3 bases, with 10 bases left in between. The CDR3 extends over 13 amino acids. DNA for the CDR3: TGCAGTGCTAGAGGGGTAAGGGACTACGAGCAGTACTTC. This translates into CSARGVRDYEQYF.

In this sample, this clonotype turned up many times. The chain couples TRBV6-5 to TRBJ2-5; maybe TRBD1 (6 bases). Looked up from germline, CDR1 is MNHEY and CDR2 is SVGAGI. This CDR3 has 15 residues. The V gene lost 0 bases and the J gene lost 2 bases, with 10 bases spanning the gap. CDR3 amino acids: CASSYSEQGQETQYF. As DNA, the CDR3 is TGTGCCAGCAGTTACTCTGAGCAGGGGCAAGAGACCCAGTACTTC.